This T cell receptor beta chain was obtained from a study of blood T cell repertoires in COVID-19. Study-wide background: From T cells, B-cell-depleted T cells, or PBMCs came the material, which was cDNA or gDNA.

This clone turned up a few times. The assay was immunoSEQ multiplex PCR, and TCRdb's table has in-frame clones only and misses some. This sample carries some 290,000 clones, roughly 91% of them seen once, and the ten largest clones take around 10%. In Seattle, patients joined the study during active infection and were tracked longitudinally. The length of the CDR3 is 13 residues. Germline CDR1 is SGHNT and CDR2 is YENEEA. Trimming removed 5 bases at V and 5 bases at J, with 12 bases between. The sequencing sample was made of peripheral blood. This sequence originates from a woman in her 30s with COVID-19, enrolled during active disease. The rearrangement links TRBV11-3 to TRBJ1-1, with a tentative D call TRBD1 (5 bases). In DNA, the CDR3 is TGTGCCAGCAGCCCGGGGGGGTTGACTGAAGCTTTCTTT. Encoded protein: CASSPGGLTEAFF.